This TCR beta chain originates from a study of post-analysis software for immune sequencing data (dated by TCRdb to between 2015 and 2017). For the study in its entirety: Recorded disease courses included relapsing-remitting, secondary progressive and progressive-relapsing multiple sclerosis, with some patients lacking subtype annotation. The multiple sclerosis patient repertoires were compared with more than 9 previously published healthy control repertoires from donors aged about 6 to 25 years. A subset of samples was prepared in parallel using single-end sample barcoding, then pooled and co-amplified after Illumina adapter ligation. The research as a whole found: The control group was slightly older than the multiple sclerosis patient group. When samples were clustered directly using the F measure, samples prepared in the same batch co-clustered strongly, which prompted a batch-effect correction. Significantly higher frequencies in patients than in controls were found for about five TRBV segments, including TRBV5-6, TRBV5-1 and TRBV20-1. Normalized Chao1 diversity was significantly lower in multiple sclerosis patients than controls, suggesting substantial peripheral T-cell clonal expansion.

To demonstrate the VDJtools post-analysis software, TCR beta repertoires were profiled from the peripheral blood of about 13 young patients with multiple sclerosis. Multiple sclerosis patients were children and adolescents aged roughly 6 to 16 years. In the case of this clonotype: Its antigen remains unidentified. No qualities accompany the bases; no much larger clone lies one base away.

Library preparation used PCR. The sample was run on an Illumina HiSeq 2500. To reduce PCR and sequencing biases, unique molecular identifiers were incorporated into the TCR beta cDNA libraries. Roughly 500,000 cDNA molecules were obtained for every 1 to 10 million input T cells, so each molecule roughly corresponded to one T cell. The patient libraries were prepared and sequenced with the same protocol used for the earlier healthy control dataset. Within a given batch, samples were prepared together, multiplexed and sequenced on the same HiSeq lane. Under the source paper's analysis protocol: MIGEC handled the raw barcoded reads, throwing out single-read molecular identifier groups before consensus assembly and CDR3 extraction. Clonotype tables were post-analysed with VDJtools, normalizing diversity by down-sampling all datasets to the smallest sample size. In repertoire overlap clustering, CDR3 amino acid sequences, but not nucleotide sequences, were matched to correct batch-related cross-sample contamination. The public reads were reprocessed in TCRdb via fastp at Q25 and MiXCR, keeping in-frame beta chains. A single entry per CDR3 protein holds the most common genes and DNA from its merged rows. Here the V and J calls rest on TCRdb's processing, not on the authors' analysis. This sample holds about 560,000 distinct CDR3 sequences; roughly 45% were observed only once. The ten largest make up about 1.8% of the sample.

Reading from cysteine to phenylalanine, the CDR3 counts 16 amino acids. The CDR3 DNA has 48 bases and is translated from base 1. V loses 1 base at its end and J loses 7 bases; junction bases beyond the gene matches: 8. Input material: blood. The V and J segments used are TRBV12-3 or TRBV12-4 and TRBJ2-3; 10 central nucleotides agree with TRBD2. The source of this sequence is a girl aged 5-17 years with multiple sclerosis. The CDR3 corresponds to CASSLEGLAGANTQYF. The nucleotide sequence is TGTGCCAGCAGTTTAGAGGGCCTAGCGGGAGCGAATACGCAGTATTTT.